The 25 T cell receptor beta chains below were found in one sample sequenced in a study of CD8 T cells in Susac syndrome (dated by TCRdb to the late 2010s). The library came from the immunoSEQ multiplex PCR assay. RNA was extracted using the RNeasy kit, and roughly 0.5 to 1 microgram was reverse transcribed with random hexamers. The raw public data were reprocessed by TCRdb itself: fastp quality trimming at Q25, MiXCR clonotype calling, in-frame beta chains only. Each CDR3 protein gets just one entry, which takes the most common genes and DNA from the rows behind it. In this sample the table shows about 76,000 distinct CDR3 sequences, about 91% of which occur a single time. Around 0.5% of the sample goes to the ten largest clones. Sequenced input: CD8+ T cells from PBMCs. Receptors originate from a human donor with multiple sclerosis.

CDR3 sequence: CSARGYWRGDLSYEQYF. The CDR3 nucleotides are TGCAGTGCTAGGGGATATTGGCGGGGGGACCTCTCCTACGAGCAGTACTTC. V gene TRBV20-1 combines with J gene TRBJ2-7, with 8 bases fitting TRBD2. V shed 3 bases, J shed 0 bases, and the junction held 13 bases outside the gene matches. The CDR3 loop spans 17 amino acids. CDR1 is DFQATT, CDR2 SNEGSKA, per germline (reference sequence).

This chain links TRBV19 with TRBJ2-4, with 8 bases lining up with TRBD1. The CDR3 loop spans 15 amino acids. The junction had 2 bases not matched to a gene; V was cut back by 3 bases and J by 1 base. CDR1 is LNHDA and CDR2 is SQIVND in the germline V gene (reference sequence). The CDR3 DNA sequence: TGTGCCAGTAGTATGGGGGACAGGGCCAAAAACATTCAGTACTTC. Protein sequence: CASSMGDRAKNIQYF.

In this sample, this clonotype turned up a few times. The chain links TRBV5-1 to TRBJ2-7; 9 bases are a match to TRBD2. Germline CDR1 is SGHRS and CDR2 is YFSETQ. The junction had 4 bases not matched to a gene; V was cut back by 0 bases and J by 3 bases. The CDR3 is 15 residues long. This CDR3 is CASSLGSGGGYEQYF. In DNA form, the CDR3 reads TGCGCCAGCAGCTTGGGTAGCGGGGGAGGCTACGAGCAGTACTTC.

V and J are TRBV6-5 and TRBJ1-2, with TRBD1 identical over 7 bases. Per germline, CDR1 MNHEY and CDR2 SVGAGI. V gave up 0 bases and J gave up 6 bases; unmatched junction bases: 7. The CDR3 has 15 residues. The CDR3 bases are TGTGCCAGCAGTTACTCCCCGACAGGGAGGCATGGCTACACCTTC. This sequence encodes CASSYSPTGRHGYTF.

The CDR3 region is CASSQGAGVLDTQYF. The CDR3 DNA sequence: TGTGCCAGCAGCCAGGGGGCGGGAGTTCTAGATACGCAGTATTTT. The V and J genes are TRBV9 and TRBJ2-3; perhaps TRBD1 as D (8 bases). V lost 4 bases, J lost 5 bases, and 17 bases lay in between. The CDR3 contains 15 residues. CDR1 SGDLS and CDR2 YYNGEE come from the germline V gene.

The V and J genes are TRBV28 and TRBJ2-2; D is unresolved. Trimming left V 11 bases short and J 0 bases short, with 7 bases between. Germline assignment: CDR1 MDHEN and CDR2 SYDVKM. The CDR3 runs 12 residues. The CDR3 DNA is TGTGCCGCAGTCTCGAACACCGGGGAGCTGTTTTTT. Protein: CAAVSNTGELFF.

This clonotype was counted once. CDR3 DNA sequence: TGTGCCAGCAGTTTAGGTAGCGGGACCTACAATGAGCAGTTCTTC. Translated, it gives CASSLGSGTYNEQFF. This chain uses TRBV12-3 or TRBV12-4 with TRBJ2-1; 8 bases line up with TRBD2. V lost 1 base and J lost 2; bases outside the gene matches: 1. This CDR3 spans 15 amino acids.

V usage is TRBV7-9 and J usage is TRBJ1-1; TRBD1 matches 7 bases. Germline lookup yields CDR1 SEHNR and CDR2 FQNEAQ (reference sequence). The CDR3 covers 14 residues. V shed 6 bases, J shed 8 bases, and the junction held 12 bases outside the gene matches. The CDR3, as DNA: TGTGCCAGCAGTTATCGGACAGGACCCCCAGAAGCTTTCTTT. Translating it yields CASSYRTGPPEAFF. Full variable domain (remainder filled in from reference TRBV7-9 and TRBJ1-1): DTGVSQNPRHKITKRGQNVTFRCDPISEHNRLYWYRQTLGQGPEFLTYFQNEAQLEKSRLLSDRFSAERPKGSFSTLEIQRTEQGDSAMYLCASSYRTGPPEAFFGQGTRLTVV.

A single count supports this clonotype. The V call is TRBV6-5, the J call TRBJ2-3, with TRBD1 matching 7 bases. Per the germline V gene, CDR1 is MNHEY and CDR2 is SVGAGI. J lost 1 base, V lost 2 bases, and 3 bases had no gene match. This CDR3 is built from 15 residues. The CDR3 protein is CASSYTGDGTDTQYF. CDR3 nucleotides: TGTGCCAGCAGTTACACAGGGGATGGCACAGATACGCAGTATTTT.

This chain joins TRBV10-3 and TRBJ1-5; weak D call: TRBD1 (6 bases). The CDR3 length is 13 residues. The V gene lost 10 bases and the J gene lost 0 bases, with 10 bases spanning the gap. From germline, CDR1 is ENHRY and CDR2 SYGVKD. The CDR3 DNA reads TGTGCCAACTCGGACAGTAGCAATCAGCCCCAGCATTTT. Translated, it gives CANSDSSNQPQHF.

This chain connects TRBV7-9 to TRBJ1-2; no clear D. Germline CDR1 and CDR2: SEHNR and FQNEAQ (reference sequence). V lost 4 bases and J lost 7, with 10 bases in between. The length of the CDR3 is 12 residues. The CDR3 coding sequence is TGTGCCAGCAGCTCTGCGACGAGTGGCTACACCTTC. Translation: CASSSATSGYTF.

This chain connects TRBV7-8 to TRBJ2-3; the D call may be TRBD1 or TRBD2 (5 bases each). Germline V gene lookup returns CDR1 SGHVS and CDR2 FQNEAQ. CDR3 size: 15 residues. The V end lost 0 bases, the J end lost 4 bases, and 11 bases lay between the germline ends. The CDR3: CASSLAGAISDTQYF. The CDR3 DNA reads TGTGCCAGCAGCTTAGCCGGGGCCATTTCAGATACGCAGTATTTT.

The chain combines TRBV5-6 with TRBJ1-4; no reliable D call. The CDR3 is made up of 15 amino acids. V lost 2 bases, J lost 0 bases, and 8 bases lay in between. Germline V gives CDR1 SGHDT, CDR2 YYEEEE. The CDR3 reads CASSFNWATNEKLFF. CDR3 sequence (DNA): TGTGCCAGCAGCTTTAATTGGGCAACTAATGAAAAACTGTTTTTT.

The chain recombines TRBV27 with TRBJ2-7; D is unclear. V lost 2 bases, J lost 3 bases, and 8 bases lay in between. Germline CDR1 and CDR2: MNHEY and SMNVEV (reference sequence). CDR3 length equals 13 residues. The CDR3 bases are TGTGCCAGCAGTTTAGGGTTAGGCTACGAGCAGTACTTC. It translates to CASSLGLGYEQYF.

The chain recombines TRBV20-1 with TRBJ2-5; D gene uncertain. The CDR3 has 14 residues. Germline loops: CDR1 DFQATT, CDR2 SNEGSKA (reference sequence). Trimming cost V 3 bases and J 1 base, with 12 bases left between them. The CDR3 loop reads CSASREDRQETQYF. The CDR3 region has the DNA TGCAGTGCTAGTCGTGAGGACCGCCAAGAGACCCAGTACTTC.

The chain uses TRBV24-1 and TRBJ2-3, with a possible D match to TRBD1 (5 bases). V lost 0 bases, J lost 5 bases, and 8 bases lay in between. This CDR3 contains 14 residues. The germline CDR1 and CDR2 sequences are KGHDR and SFDVKD. The CDR3 bases are TGTGCCACCAGTGATTTGGTCAGGGAAGATACGCAGTATTTT. Translated: CATSDLVREDTQYF.

The chain employs TRBV6-5 and TRBJ2-5; 9 positions agree with TRBD2. V gave up 0 bases and J gave up 2 bases; unmatched junction bases: 4. Germline CDR1 and CDR2: MNHEY and SVGAGI. The CDR3 contains 16 residues. The CDR3 loop is CASSYSETSGQETQYF. The CDR3 DNA reads as TGTGCCAGCAGTTACTCCGAGACTAGCGGACAAGAGACCCAGTACTTC.

In this sample, this clonotype turned up once. The chain uses TRBV20-1 and TRBJ2-7; no definite D call. Germline assignment: CDR1 DFQATT and CDR2 SNEGSKA (reference sequence). The CDR3 has 12 amino acids. Trimming stripped 3 bases from V and 2 bases from J, with 8 bases between. The DNA for the CDR3 is TGCAGTGCTAGGACCGGCACCTACGAGCAGTACTTC. Its translation is CSARTGTYEQYF.

The chain couples TRBV30 to TRBJ2-7, with TRBD1 matching over 9 bases. Germline CDR1 reads GTSNPN; CDR2 reads SVGIG (reference sequence). V lost 5 bases and J lost 3; bases outside the gene matches: 11. The CDR3 runs to 15 residues. The CDR3 bases are TGTGCCTGGGGAACCGGGACAGGGCTGATCTACGAGCAGTACTTC. Translation: CAWGTGTGLIYEQYF.

This chain joins TRBV29-1 and TRBJ2-1; 10 bases match TRBD2. The CDR3 contains 13 residues. Germline values: CDR1 SQVTM, CDR2 ANQGSEA. The V gene end was trimmed by 7 bases and the J gene end by 0 bases; junction bases not matched to a gene: 0. The CDR3 nucleotides are TGCAGCGCTAGCGGGAGCTCCTACAATGAGCAGTTCTTC. It codes for CSASGSSYNEQFF.

The chain links TRBV20-1 to TRBJ2-1; D possibly corresponds to TRBD2 (6 bases). Per germline, CDR1 DFQATT and CDR2 SNEGSKA (reference sequence). The germline V and J ends were trimmed by 5 bases and 4 bases, with 18 bases remaining between them. The CDR3 runs 15 residues. The CDR3, as DNA: TGCAGTGCTGAGGAGGGGACTGGACTTTACAATGAGCAGTTCTTC. Amino acid sequence: CSAEEGTGLYNEQFF.

CDR3 bases: TGTGCCAGCAGCTTAGGGACACGAATGATGTTCTTC. Its translation is CASSLGTRMMFF. The genes are TRBV7-8 and TRBJ2-1, with TRBD1 as a possible D gene (5 bases). The ends were cut back, 1 base at V and 15 bases at J, with 13 bases in the middle. There are 12 residues in the CDR3. Germline CDR1 and CDR2: SGHVS and FQNEAQ. The complete variable domain, with remaining parts taken from reference TRBV7-8 and TRBJ2-1, reads GAGVSQSPRYKVAKRGQDVALRCDPISGHVSLFWYQQALGQGPEFLTYFQNEAQLDKSGLPSDRFFAERPEGSVSTLKIQRTQQEDSAVYLCASSLGTRMMFFGPGTRLTVL.

J is TRBJ2-3 and V is TRBV9, with 8 positions matching TRBD2. This CDR3 has 16 amino acids. The germline gives CDR1 SGDLS, CDR2 YYNGEE. Trimming at V came to 4 bases and at J to 7 bases, leaving 14 bases not matched to a gene. The CDR3 sequence: CASSPWDAGGGNTQYF. The CDR3 DNA reads as TGTGCCAGCAGCCCCTGGGATGCGGGGGGTGGTAATACGCAGTATTTT.

The chain has TRBV20-1 and TRBJ2-7; perhaps TRBD2 as D (5 bases). Trimming stripped 3 bases from V and 4 bases from J, with 16 bases between. The length of the CDR3 is 14 residues. Germline V gene data show CDR1 as DFQATT and CDR2 as SNEGSKA (reference sequence). The CDR3: CSASGLASLYEQYF. The CDR3 bases are TGCAGTGCTAGTGGTTTGGCTAGCCTATACGAGCAGTACTTC.

The chain is built from TRBV19 and TRBJ2-3; unclear D gene. The germline V gene encodes CDR1 LNHDA and CDR2 SQIVND (reference sequence). V lost 4 bases, J lost 4 bases, and 6 bases lay in between. The CDR3 covers 12 residues. The CDR3 region is CASSSVADTQYF. Written as DNA, the CDR3 is TGTGCCAGTAGTAGTGTGGCAGATACGCAGTATTTT.